Sequencing of this TCR beta chain was carried out in a study of spatial heterogeneity in lung cancer. TCRdb itself ran the 5' RACE reads through MiXCR, one entry per CDR3 protein. Of approximately 49,000 distinct CDR3 sequences listed, about 5.8% are singletons. Time point here: sample taken at primary tumor resection. Germline V gene lookup returns CDR1 DFQATT and CDR2 SNEGSKA (reference sequence). The CDR3 is 13 amino acids. The germline V and J ends were trimmed by 6 bases and 0 bases, with 11 bases remaining between them. The starting material was PBMCs, obtained at surgery. This clonotype was obtained from a male donor with early-stage non-small cell lung cancer. The V gene is TRBV20-1, the J gene TRBJ1-1; D not resolved. The CDR3, as DNA: TGCAGTGCCCGGAACGTAATGAACACTGAAGCTTTCTTT. Translation gives CSARNVMNTEAFF.